Listed below are T cell receptor beta chains from one sample, sequenced in a study of beta chain features in type 1 diabetes. Sequencing was performed with immunoSEQ multiplex PCR; in TCRdb, only in-frame clones are kept and a portion is missing. The sample has hundreds of thousands of clones, 13% seen once. Sequencing was carried out using naive CD4+ T cells from blood. Receptors were obtained from a man between 18 and 35 years old with type 1 diabetes. CDR3s include the opening cysteine and the closing phenylalanine or tryptophan.

CDR3 protein: CASSLAADRGYTF
CDR3 length: 13
V gene: TRBV7-9
J gene: TRBJ1-2

CDR3 protein: CASWPGTPTEQYF
CDR3 length: 13
V gene: TRBV18
J gene: TRBJ2-7

CDR3 protein: CASSGANEKLFF
CDR3 length: 12
V gene: TRBV6-5
J gene: TRBJ1-4

CDR3 protein: CAWSGGNQPQHF
CDR3 length: 12
V gene: TRBV30
J gene: TRBJ1-5

CDR3 protein: CSVEDRAQGTGYTF
CDR3 length: 14
V gene: TRBV29-1
J gene: TRBJ1-2

CDR3 protein: CASSYSSDDQPQHF
CDR3 length: 14
V gene: TRBV6-5
J gene: TRBJ1-5

CDR3 protein: CASSTGVKTEAFF
CDR3 length: 13
V gene: TRBV6-5
J gene: TRBJ1-1

CDR3 protein: CAISETWDTEAFF
CDR3 length: 13
V gene: TRBV10-3
J gene: TRBJ1-1

CDR3 protein: CAWKLVADTEAFF
CDR3 length: 13
V gene: TRBV30
J gene: TRBJ1-1

CDR3 protein: CASSLISGTALGETQYF
CDR3 length: 17
V gene: TRBV7-2
J gene: TRBJ2-5

CDR3 protein: CASSPNRLAGPYEQYF
CDR3 length: 16
V gene: TRBV18
J gene: TRBJ2-7

CDR3 protein: CASNDILDTGELFF
CDR3 length: 14
V gene: TRBV28
J gene: TRBJ2-2

CDR3 protein: CASSEMVRVMNTEAFF
CDR3 length: 16
V gene: TRBV2
J gene: TRBJ1-1

CDR3 protein: CASRPRTTGELFF
CDR3 length: 13
V gene: TRBV6-4
J gene: TRBJ2-2